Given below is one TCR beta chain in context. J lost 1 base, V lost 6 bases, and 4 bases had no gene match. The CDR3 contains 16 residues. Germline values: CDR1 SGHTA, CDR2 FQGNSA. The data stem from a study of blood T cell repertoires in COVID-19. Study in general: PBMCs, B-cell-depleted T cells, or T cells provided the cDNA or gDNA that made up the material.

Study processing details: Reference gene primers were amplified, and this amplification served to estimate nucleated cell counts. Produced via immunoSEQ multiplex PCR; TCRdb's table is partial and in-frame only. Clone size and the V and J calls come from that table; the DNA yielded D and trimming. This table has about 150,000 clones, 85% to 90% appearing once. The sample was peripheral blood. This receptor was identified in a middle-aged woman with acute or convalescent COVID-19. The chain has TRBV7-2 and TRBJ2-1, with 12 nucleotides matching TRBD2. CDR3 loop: CASSRTSGTSYNEQFF. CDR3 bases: TGTGCCAGCAGTCGGACTAGCGGGACATCCTACAATGAGCAGTTCTTC.